This T cell receptor beta chain was obtained from a study of blood T cell repertoires in COVID-19. Study at large: Italy, Spain and the United States were the sources of the convalescent and acute COVID-19 samples.

Germline lookup yields CDR1 MGHDK and CDR2 SYGVNS. V lost 5 bases, J lost 6 bases, and 4 bases stayed unmatched. This CDR3 comprises 14 residues. Measured with immunoSEQ multiplex PCR; TCRdb has only the in-frame clones, and not every one. The table includes under 300,000 clones, 85% to 90% detected once. Participants spanned ages about 18 to 95 years and resided in about 25 US areas. Assignments of participants to cohorts depended upon their own reported clinical history. For recovered donors of Cohort 3, there were two negative PCRs, clearance, or symptom resolution. What was sequenced was PBMCs or T cells enriched from blood (not recorded which). This clonotype was sampled from a man aged 35-49 years who had recovered from COVID-19. This chain uses TRBV25-1 with TRBJ1-6, with TRBD1 identical over 7 bases. The CDR3 DNA sequence: TGTGCCAGCAGTAGACAGGGCGGTAATTCACCCCTCCACTTT. This sequence encodes CASSRQGGNSPLHF.